A selection of T cell receptor beta chains follows, all from one sample in a study of blood T cell repertoires in COVID-19. TCRdb keeps only in-frame clones here, not all; method: immunoSEQ multiplex PCR. The table lists over 130,000 clones, roughly 84% of them singletons. Material for sequencing was peripheral blood. Source of these receptors: a woman aged 55-75 years with acute or convalescent COVID-19. The CDR3 runs from the conserved cysteine through the conserved F or W. A D gene is named only where the DNA matches it firmly. Expanded clones get a size class; other rows say once, few or many, or leave the size out.

V	D	size	J	CDR3	DNA
TRBV5-4	NA	NA	TRBJ2-5	CASSLPTSETQYF	TGTGCCAGCAGCTTACCGACTTCAGAGACCCAGTACTTC
TRBV9	TRBD2	NA	TRBJ2-1	CASSVRLARHNEQFF	TGTGCCAGCAGCGTTCGACTAGCGCGCCACAATGAGCAGTTCTTC
TRBV10-3	TRBD2	NA	TRBJ2-2	CAIKGAGVDTGELFF	TGTGCCATCAAAGGGGCGGGAGTGGATACCGGGGAGCTGTTTTTT
TRBV29-1	NA	NA	TRBJ2-3	CSARLTDTQYF	TGCAGCGCCAGACTAACAGATACGCAGTATTTT
TRBV14	NA	once	TRBJ1-1	CASSQGLWAKGDTEAFF	TGTGCCAGCAGCCAAGGCCTGTGGGCCAAAGGGGACACTGAAGCTTTCTTT
TRBV18	TRBD2	NA	TRBJ2-3	CASSPTLAGVVGDTQYF	TGTGCCAGCTCACCCACGCTAGCGGGAGTTGTGGGAGATACGCAGTATTTT
TRBV4-3	NA	few	TRBJ2-2	CASASDQEGTGELFF	TGCGCCAGCGCCTCAGATCAGGAGGGAACCGGGGAGCTGTTTTTT
TRBV30	NA	NA	TRBJ1-6	CAWSVRTGFSPLHF	TGTGCCTGGAGTGTACGTACAGGGTTTTCACCCCTCCACTTT
TRBV6-5	NA	few	TRBJ1-1	CASSSGVGEAFF	TGTGCCAGCAGTTCAGGGGTGGGCGAAGCTTTCTTT
TRBV28	NA	few	TRBJ2-5	CASSSYSVAQETQYF	TGTGCCAGCAGTTCCTATAGCGTCGCACAAGAGACCCAGTACTTC
TRBV11-2	TRBD1	NA	TRBJ2-1	CASSPIRGTGDNEQFF	TGTGCCAGCAGCCCAATTAGGGGGACAGGGGACAATGAGCAGTTCTTC
TRBV18	NA	few	TRBJ2-2	CASSRPVENTGELFF	TGTGCCAGCTCACGTCCGGTTGAGAACACCGGGGAGCTGTTTTTT
TRBV19	NA	NA	TRBJ2-3	CASSTRGTVNTDTQYF	TGTGCCAGTAGTACACGGGGGACAGTCAACACAGATACGCAGTATTTT
TRBV4-1	NA	NA	TRBJ1-3	CASSQDFGGLSGNTIYF	TGCGCCAGCAGCCAAGACTTTGGGGGCCTCTCTGGAAACACCATATATTTT
TRBV19	TRBD2	NA	TRBJ2-7	CASRMSGSNSEQYF	TGTGCCAGTAGGATGAGCGGGAGTAACTCCGAGCAGTACTTC
TRBV3-1/TRBV3-2	NA	NA	TRBJ1-1	CASSHYVGLGNTEAFF	TGTGCCAGCAGCCACTACGTGGGGCTTGGGAACACTGAAGCTTTCTTT
TRBV11-1	NA	NA	TRBJ2-1	CASSLLYNEQFF	TGTGCCAGCAGCCTATTATACAATGAGCAGTTCTTC
TRBV4-3	NA	few	TRBJ1-1	CASSPRAGMDEAFF	TGCGCCAGCAGCCCCCGGGCGGGGATGGATGAAGCTTTCTTT
TRBV25-1	TRBD1	NA	TRBJ2-1	CASRTGGRGNEQFF	TGTGCCAGCAGGACAGGGGGCAGGGGCAATGAGCAGTTCTTC
TRBV5-4	NA	NA	TRBJ1-4	CASSPGGGRANEKLFF	TGTGCCAGCAGTCCCGGAGGGGGGAGGGCTAATGAAAAACTGTTTTTT
TRBV25-1	NA	few	TRBJ1-2	CASSDLNYGYTF	TGTGCCAGCAGTGACTTGAACTATGGCTACACCTTC
TRBV9	NA	NA	TRBJ2-5	CASSVGTVQETQYF	TGTGCCAGCAGCGTAGGAACAGTCCAAGAGACCCAGTACTTC
TRBV12-3/TRBV12-4	NA	NA	TRBJ1-2	CASSLTGYGYTF	TGTGCCAGCAGCCTTACTGGTTATGGCTACACCTTC
TRBV13	TRBD1	NA	TRBJ2-5	CASSTRTGGEETQYF	TGTGCCAGCAGCACTCGGACAGGGGGCGAGGAGACCCAGTACTTC
TRBV3-1/TRBV3-2	NA	NA	TRBJ2-5	CASTGLSGVKETQYF	TGTGCCAGCACCGGGCTTTCGGGGGTAAAAGAGACCCAGTACTTC
TRBV24-1	TRBD2	once	TRBJ2-1	CATSEGGRAFSNEQFF	TGTGCCACCAGTGAGGGTGGGAGGGCCTTCAGTAATGAGCAGTTCTTC
TRBV15	NA	NA	TRBJ2-1	CATSGRDRWYEQFF	TGTGCCACCAGCGGCCGGGATCGGTGGTATGAGCAGTTCTTC
TRBV27	TRBD2	NA	TRBJ2-1	CASSLVLAGYNEQFF	TGTGCCAGCAGTTTAGTACTAGCGGGATACAATGAGCAGTTCTTC
TRBV28	TRBD1	NA	TRBJ1-5	CASSPNTGARQPQHF	TGTGCCAGCAGTCCGAACACAGGGGCGCGACAGCCCCAGCATTTT
TRBV28	NA	NA	TRBJ2-3	CASSYDRNTDTQYF	TGTGCCAGCAGTTACGACAGAAACACAGATACGCAGTATTTT
TRBV27	TRBD1	NA	TRBJ1-5	CASSLFGQEPFNQPQHF	TGTGCCAGCAGTTTATTCGGACAGGAACCCTTCAATCAGCCCCAGCATTTT
TRBV4-1	NA	NA	TRBJ2-1	CASSQGLLVNVNEQFF	TGCGCCAGCAGCCAAGGGCTTCTGGTCAACGTCAATGAGCAGTTCTTC
TRBV12-3/TRBV12-4	NA	NA	TRBJ1-1	CASSPRVVTEAFF	TGTGCCAGCAGCCCCCGCGTTGTCACTGAAGCTTTCTTT
TRBV4-3	NA	NA	TRBJ1-6	CASSPSESGYNSPLHF	TGCGCCAGCAGCCCAAGTGAGTCGGGCTATAATTCACCCCTCCACTTT
TRBV4-2	TRBD2	NA	TRBJ2-3	CASSPVAGSTDTQYF	TGTGCCAGCAGCCCTGTAGCGGGCAGCACAGATACGCAGTATTTT
TRBV20-1	TRBD1	NA	TRBJ1-6	CSASRTGAGSPLHF	TGCAGTGCTAGTAGGACAGGAGCAGGGTCACCCCTCCACTTT
TRBV27	NA	NA	TRBJ2-5	CASSLSWRGEGTQYF	TGTGCCAGCAGTTTATCGTGGCGGGGAGAGGGGACCCAGTACTTC
TRBV21-1	NA	NA	TRBJ2-1	CAMASGRARGEQFF	TGTGCCATGGCTAGCGGGAGGGCCAGAGGTGAGCAGTTCTTC
TRBV27	TRBD2	NA	TRBJ2-5	CASSNSGLAGEVETQYF	TGTGCCAGCAGTAACTCCGGACTAGCGGGAGAGGTGGAGACCCAGTACTTC
TRBV7-8	TRBD2	NA	TRBJ2-7	CASQQRAGGPVEQYF	TGTGCCAGCCAGCAGCGAGCGGGAGGGCCGGTAGAGCAGTACTTC
TRBV5-6	TRBD1	NA	TRBJ1-2	CASSLFKGAYNYGYTF	TGTGCCAGCAGCTTGTTTAAGGGGGCATATAACTATGGCTACACCTTC
TRBV7-9	TRBD2	NA	TRBJ2-1	CASSLALASGTYYNEQFF	TGTGCCAGCAGCTTAGCGCTCGCTAGCGGGACTTACTACAATGAGCAGTTCTTC
TRBV30	NA	NA	TRBJ2-2	CAWRGLSGSHTGELFF	TGTGCCTGGAGAGGACTTTCGGGCAGCCACACCGGGGAGCTGTTTTTT
TRBV19	TRBD1	once	TRBJ1-2	CASSVIQTGRGYGYTF	TGTGCCAGTAGCGTCATACAAACGGGCAGGGGGTATGGCTACACCTTC
TRBV4-1	NA	NA	TRBJ2-7	CASSHSPRDEQYF	TGCGCCAGCAGCCATTCGCCCAGGGACGAGCAGTACTTC
TRBV11-2	TRBD1	NA	TRBJ2-7	CASSPGTGLYEQYF	TGTGCCAGCAGCCCAGGGACAGGGCTATACGAGCAGTACTTC